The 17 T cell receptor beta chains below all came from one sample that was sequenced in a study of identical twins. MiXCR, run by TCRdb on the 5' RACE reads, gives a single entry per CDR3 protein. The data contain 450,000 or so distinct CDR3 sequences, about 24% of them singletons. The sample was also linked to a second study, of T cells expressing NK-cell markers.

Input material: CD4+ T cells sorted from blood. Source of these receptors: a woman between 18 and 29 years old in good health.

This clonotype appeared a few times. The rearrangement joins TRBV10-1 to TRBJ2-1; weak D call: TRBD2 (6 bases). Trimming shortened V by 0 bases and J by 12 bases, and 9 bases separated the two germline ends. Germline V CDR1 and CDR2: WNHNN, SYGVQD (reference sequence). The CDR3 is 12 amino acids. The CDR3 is CASSESTTRQFF. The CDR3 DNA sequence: TGCGCCAGCAGTGAGTCTACGACTAGGCAGTTCTTC.

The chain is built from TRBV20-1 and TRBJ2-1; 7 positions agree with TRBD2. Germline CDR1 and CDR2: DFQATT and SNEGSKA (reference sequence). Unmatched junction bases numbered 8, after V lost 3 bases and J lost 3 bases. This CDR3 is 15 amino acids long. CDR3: CSASPSSGVYNEQFF. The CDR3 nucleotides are TGCAGTGCTAGTCCCTCTAGCGGAGTCTACAATGAGCAGTTCTTC.

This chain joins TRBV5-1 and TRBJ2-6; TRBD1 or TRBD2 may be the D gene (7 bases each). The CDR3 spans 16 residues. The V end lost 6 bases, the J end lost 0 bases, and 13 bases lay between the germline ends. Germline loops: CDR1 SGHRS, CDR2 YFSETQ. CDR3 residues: CASKRDSGSGANVLTF. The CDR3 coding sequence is TGCGCCAGCAAGCGGGACAGTGGCTCTGGGGCCAACGTCCTGACTTTC.

Here the CDR3 reads CATSGGGGQFF. In DNA, the CDR3 is TGTGCCACCAGTGGAGGTGGAGGGCAGTTCTTC. V gene TRBV24-1 combines with J gene TRBJ2-1; D may be TRBD2 (5 bases). This CDR3 spans 11 amino acids. The germline V gene has CDR1 KGHDR and CDR2 SFDVKD. The V and J ends lost 5 bases and 12 bases respectively, with 10 bases between them.

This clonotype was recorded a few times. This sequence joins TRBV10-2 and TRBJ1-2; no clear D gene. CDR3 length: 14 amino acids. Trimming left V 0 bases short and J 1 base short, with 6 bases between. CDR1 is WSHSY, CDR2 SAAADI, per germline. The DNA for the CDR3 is TGCGCCAGCAGTGAGTCTTCCGTTAACTATGGCTACACCTTC. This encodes CASSESSVNYGYTF.

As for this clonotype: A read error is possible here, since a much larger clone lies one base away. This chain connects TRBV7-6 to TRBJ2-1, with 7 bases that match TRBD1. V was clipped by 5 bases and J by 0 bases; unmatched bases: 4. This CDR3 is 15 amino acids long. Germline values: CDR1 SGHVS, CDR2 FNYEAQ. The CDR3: CASSIQGSSYNEQFF. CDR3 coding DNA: TGTGCCAGCAGCATACAGGGGAGCTCCTACAATGAGCAGTTCTTC.

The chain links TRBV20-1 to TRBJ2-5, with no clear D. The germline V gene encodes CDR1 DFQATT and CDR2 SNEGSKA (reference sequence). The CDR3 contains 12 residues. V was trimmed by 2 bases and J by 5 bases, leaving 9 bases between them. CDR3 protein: CSARPLGETQYF. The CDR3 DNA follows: TGCAGTGCTAGACCGTTAGGCGAGACCCAGTACTTC.

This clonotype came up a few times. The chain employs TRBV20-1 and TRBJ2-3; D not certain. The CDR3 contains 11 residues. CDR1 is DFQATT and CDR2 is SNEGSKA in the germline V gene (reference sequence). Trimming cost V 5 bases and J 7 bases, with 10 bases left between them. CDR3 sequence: CSAPLLNTQYF. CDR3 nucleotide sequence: TGCAGTGCTCCCCTTCTGAATACGCAGTATTTT.

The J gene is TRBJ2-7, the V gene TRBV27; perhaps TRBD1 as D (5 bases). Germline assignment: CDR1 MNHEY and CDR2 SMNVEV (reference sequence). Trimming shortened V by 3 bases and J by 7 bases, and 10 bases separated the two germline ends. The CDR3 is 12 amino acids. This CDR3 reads CASSLMKGEQYF. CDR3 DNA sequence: TGTGCCAGCAGTTTGATGAAGGGGGAGCAGTACTTC.

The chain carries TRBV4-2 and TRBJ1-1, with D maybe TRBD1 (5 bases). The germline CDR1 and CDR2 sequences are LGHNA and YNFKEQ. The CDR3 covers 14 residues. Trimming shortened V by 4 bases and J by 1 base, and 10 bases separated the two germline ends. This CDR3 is CASSPLGGNTEAFF. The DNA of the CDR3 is TGTGCCAGCAGCCCACTGGGGGGGAACACTGAAGCTTTCTTT.

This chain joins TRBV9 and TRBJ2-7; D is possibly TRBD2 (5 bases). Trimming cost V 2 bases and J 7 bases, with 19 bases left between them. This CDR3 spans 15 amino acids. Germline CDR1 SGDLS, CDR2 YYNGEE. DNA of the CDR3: TGTGCCAGCAGCGTCTCATTCGACGGGATTGGGGAGCAGTACTTC. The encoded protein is CASSVSFDGIGEQYF.

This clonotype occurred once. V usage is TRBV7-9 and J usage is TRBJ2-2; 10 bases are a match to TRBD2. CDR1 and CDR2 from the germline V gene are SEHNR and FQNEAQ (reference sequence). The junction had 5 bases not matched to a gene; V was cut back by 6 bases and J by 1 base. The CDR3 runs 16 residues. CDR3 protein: CASRPSGGLNTGELFF. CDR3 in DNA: TGTGCCAGCAGACCTAGCGGGGGCCTGAACACCGGGGAGCTGTTTTTT.

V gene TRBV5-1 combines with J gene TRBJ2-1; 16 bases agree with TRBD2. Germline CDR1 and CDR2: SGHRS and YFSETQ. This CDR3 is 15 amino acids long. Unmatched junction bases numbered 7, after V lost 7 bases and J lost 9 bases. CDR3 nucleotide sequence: TGCGCCAGCCAAGGGACTAGCGGGAGGGCCATTGAGCAGTTCTTC. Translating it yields CASQGTSGRAIEQFF.

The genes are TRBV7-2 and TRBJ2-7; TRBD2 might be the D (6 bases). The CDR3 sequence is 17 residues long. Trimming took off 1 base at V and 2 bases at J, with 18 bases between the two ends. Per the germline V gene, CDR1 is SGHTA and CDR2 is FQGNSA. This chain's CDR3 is CASSLVAGLTYTYEQYF. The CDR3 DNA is TGTGCCAGCAGCTTAGTTGCGGGACTGACATACACCTACGAGCAGTACTTC.

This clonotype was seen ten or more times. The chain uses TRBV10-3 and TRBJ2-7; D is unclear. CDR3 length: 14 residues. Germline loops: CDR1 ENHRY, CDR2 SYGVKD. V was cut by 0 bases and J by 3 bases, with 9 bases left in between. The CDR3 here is CAISESGDDYEQYF. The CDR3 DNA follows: TGTGCCATCAGTGAGTCAGGAGACGACTACGAGCAGTACTTC.

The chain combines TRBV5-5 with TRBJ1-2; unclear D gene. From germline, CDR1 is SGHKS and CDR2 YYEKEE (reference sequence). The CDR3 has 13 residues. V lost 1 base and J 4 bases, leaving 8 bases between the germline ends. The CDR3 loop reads CASSLILGYGYTF. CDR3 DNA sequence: TGTGCCAGCAGCTTGATTCTAGGCTATGGCTACACCTTC.

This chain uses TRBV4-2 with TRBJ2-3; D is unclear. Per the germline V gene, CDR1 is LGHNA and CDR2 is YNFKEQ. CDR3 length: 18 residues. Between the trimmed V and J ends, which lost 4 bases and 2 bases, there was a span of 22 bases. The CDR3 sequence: CASSPRPAPLSDTDTQYF. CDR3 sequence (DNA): TGTGCCAGCAGCCCCCGGCCCGCGCCATTATCAGACACAGATACGCAGTATTTT.